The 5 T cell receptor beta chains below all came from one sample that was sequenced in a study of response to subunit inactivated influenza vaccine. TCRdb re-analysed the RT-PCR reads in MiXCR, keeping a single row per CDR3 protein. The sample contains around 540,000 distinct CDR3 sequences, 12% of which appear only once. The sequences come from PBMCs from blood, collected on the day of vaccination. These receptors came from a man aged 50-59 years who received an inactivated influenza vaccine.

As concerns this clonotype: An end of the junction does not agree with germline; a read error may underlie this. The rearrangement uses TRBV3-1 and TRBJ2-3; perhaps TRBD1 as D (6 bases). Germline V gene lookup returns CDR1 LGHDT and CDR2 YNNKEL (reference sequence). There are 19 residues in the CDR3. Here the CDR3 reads CACSFLSGAFSRSTDTQYF. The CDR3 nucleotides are TGTGCCTGCAGTTTCTTGTCAGGGGCCTTTTCACGTAGCACAGATACGCAGTATTTT.

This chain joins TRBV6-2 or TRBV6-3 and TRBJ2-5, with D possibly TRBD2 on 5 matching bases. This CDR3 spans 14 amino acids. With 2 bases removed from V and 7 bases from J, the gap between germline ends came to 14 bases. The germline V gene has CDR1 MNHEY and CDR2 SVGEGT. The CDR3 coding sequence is TGTGCCAGCAGTTACACGGGGTCGTCCGGGACCCAGTACTTC. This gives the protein CASSYTGSSGTQYF.

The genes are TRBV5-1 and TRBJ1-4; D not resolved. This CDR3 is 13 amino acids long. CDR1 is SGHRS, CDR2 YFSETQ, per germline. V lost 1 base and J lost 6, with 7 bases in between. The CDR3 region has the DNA TGCGCCAGCAGCTTGAACACTTATGAAAAACTGTTTTTT. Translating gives CASSLNTYEKLFF.

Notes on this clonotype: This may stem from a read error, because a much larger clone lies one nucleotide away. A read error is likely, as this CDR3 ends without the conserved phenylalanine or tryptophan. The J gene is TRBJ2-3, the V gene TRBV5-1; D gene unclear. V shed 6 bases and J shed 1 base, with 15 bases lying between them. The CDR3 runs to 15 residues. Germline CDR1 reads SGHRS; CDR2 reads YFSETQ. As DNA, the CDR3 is TGCGCCAGCACTGCGATTGTCGGCGGCACAGATACGCAGTATTAT. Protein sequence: CASTAIVGGTDTQYY.

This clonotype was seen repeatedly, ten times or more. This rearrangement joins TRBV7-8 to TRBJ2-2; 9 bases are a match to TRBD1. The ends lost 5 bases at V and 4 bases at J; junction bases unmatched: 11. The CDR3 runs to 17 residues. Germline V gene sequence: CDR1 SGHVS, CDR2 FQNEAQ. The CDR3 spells CASSQRDRAAGTGELFF. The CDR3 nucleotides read TGTGCCAGCAGCCAGCGGGACAGGGCGGCCGGCACCGGGGAGCTGTTTTTT. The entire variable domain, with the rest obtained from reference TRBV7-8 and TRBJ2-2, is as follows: GAGVSQSPRYKVAKRGQDVALRCDPISGHVSLFWYQQALGQGPEFLTYFQNEAQLDKSGLPSDRFFAERPEGSVSTLKIQRTQQEDSAVYLCASSQRDRAAGTGELFFGEGSRLTVL.